This T cell receptor (beta chain) was captured by sequencing in a study of human T cells and chemical hapten exposure. This clonotype was observed a handful of times. In TCRdb, the RACE reads were re-called with MiXCR into one record per CDR3 protein. The data hold around 57,000 distinct CDR3 sequences, with approximately 10% observed a single time. V was pared by 0 bases and J by 2 bases, with 10 bases between. The CDR3 spans 15 residues. Looked up from germline, CDR1 is SGHNT and CDR2 is YYREEE (reference sequence). Indicated time point: patch test 1, 2 weeks after DPC sensitization. Documented treatment: therapeutic diphenylcyclopropenone sensitization with weekly scalp DPC. Before extraction, the whole blood was not fractionated, and total RNA was taken from it.

This clonotype was obtained from a woman aged 40 to 50 with alopecia areata. Some clones in this sample may be carry-over from other donors' samples. The specimen was whole blood, collected in connection with sensitization to the hapten diphenylcyclopropenone (DPC). The chain carries TRBV5-4 and TRBJ2-3, with D perhaps matching TRBD2 (6 bases). CDR3 residues: CASSLVAGLTDTQYF. The CDR3, as DNA: TGTGCCAGCAGCTTGGTCGCGGGGCTCACAGATACGCAGTATTTT.